The T cell receptor (beta chain) under discussion was sequenced for a study of cytomegalovirus exposure and HLA in healthy donors. The PCR ran on 60 Vbeta and 13 Jbeta primers. Profiling relied on immunoSEQ multiplex PCR, and the TCRdb table lists in-frame clones only, not all of them. The sample holds around 190,000 clones, about 9% seen once. The receptor was isolated from a woman aged 25-40 years in good health and CMV-seropositive. Sequencing input: PBMCs.

This CDR3 is CASSYLAGGLGKTQYF. CDR3 coding DNA: TGTGCCAGCAGCTACCTAGCGGGGGGCCTGGGGAAGACCCAGTACTTC. This chain uses TRBV7-8 with TRBJ2-5; 11 nucleotides align to TRBD2. Germline assignment: CDR1 SGHVS and CDR2 FQNEAQ. CDR3 length: 16 residues. J was trimmed by 6 bases and V by 4 bases; bases with no gene match: 10. The full variable domain, its missing parts supplied by reference TRBV7-8 and TRBJ2-5, is GAGVSQSPRYKVAKRGQDVALRCDPISGHVSLFWYQQALGQGPEFLTYFQNEAQLDKSGLPSDRFFAERPEGSVSTLKIQRTQQEDSAVYLCASSYLAGGLGKTQYFGPGTRLLVL.